Listed below are T cell receptor beta chains from one sample, sequenced in a study of blood T cells in healthy people across ages. TCRdb independently ran MiXCR on the 5' RACE reads; one entry per CDR3 protein. The repertoire holds hundreds of thousands of distinct CDR3 sequences, with roughly 32% as singletons. The sequencing sample was made of blood. Source of these receptors: a woman over 75 in good health. CDR3s include the opening cysteine and the closing phenylalanine or tryptophan. D genes are given only for firm matches. Size tells how often a clone was seen (once, few, many) or the class of an expanded clone, and some rows leave it out.

clone size: many; V gene: TRBV5-1; CDR3 length: 13; J gene: TRBJ2-3; D gene: -; CDR3 protein: CASSPRGSGTQYF; CDR3 DNA: TGCGCCAGCAGCCCCAGGGGTTCGGGTACGCAGTATTTT
clone size: many; V gene: TRBV7-8; CDR3 length: 14; J gene: TRBJ2-7; D gene: TRBD2; CDR3 protein: CASSLGLAGLEQYF; CDR3 DNA: TGTGCCAGCAGCCTGGGACTAGCGGGGTTAGAGCAGTACTTC
clone size: -; V gene: TRBV5-1; CDR3 length: 17; J gene: TRBJ2-3; D gene: -; CDR3 protein: CASSFRPGSMGGDTQYF; CDR3 DNA: TGCGCCAGCAGCTTCCGCCCCGGGTCAATGGGGGGAGATACGCAGTATTTT
clone size: once; V gene: TRBV30; CDR3 length: 14; J gene: TRBJ1-3; D gene: -; CDR3 protein: CAWSVTGMGNTIYF; CDR3 DNA: TGTGCCTGGAGCGTGACCGGAATGGGGAACACCATATATTTT
clone size: few; V gene: TRBV7-8; CDR3 length: 14; J gene: TRBJ2-7; D gene: -; CDR3 protein: CASIEGGGTYEQYF; CDR3 DNA: TGTGCCAGCATCGAGGGGGGGGGAACCTACGAGCAGTACTTC
clone size: -; V gene: TRBV7-2; CDR3 length: 16; J gene: TRBJ2-1; D gene: -; CDR3 protein: CASSLAGTGKYNEQFF; CDR3 DNA: TGTGCCAGCAGCTTAGCGGGAACAGGGAAATACAATGAGCAGTTCTTC
clone size: -; V gene: TRBV28; CDR3 length: 16; J gene: TRBJ1-6; D gene: TRBD1; CDR3 protein: CASRQTGGIGNSPLHF; CDR3 DNA: TGTGCCAGCAGACAGACAGGGGGCATCGGGAATTCACCCCTCCACTTT
clone size: many; V gene: TRBV7-8; CDR3 length: 15; J gene: TRBJ2-5; D gene: TRBD2; CDR3 protein: CASSLASGGAETQYF; CDR3 DNA: TGTGCCAGCAGCTTAGCTAGCGGGGGGGCAGAGACCCAGTACTTC
clone size: many; V gene: TRBV7-3; CDR3 length: 16; J gene: TRBJ2-1; D gene: TRBD2; CDR3 protein: CASSRTSGVSYNEQFF; CDR3 DNA: TGTGCCAGCAGCCGGACTAGCGGGGTTTCCTACAATGAGCAGTTCTTC
clone size: -; V gene: TRBV20-1; CDR3 length: 10; J gene: TRBJ1-1; D gene: -; CDR3 protein: CSARGTEAFF; CDR3 DNA: TGCAGTGCTAGGGGGACTGAAGCTTTCTTT
clone size: -; V gene: TRBV7-8; CDR3 length: 15; J gene: TRBJ1-4; D gene: TRBD1; CDR3 protein: CASSLVSGTGEKLFF; CDR3 DNA: TGTGCCAGCAGCTTAGTTTCCGGGACAGGTGAAAAACTGTTTTTT
clone size: -; V gene: TRBV5-1; CDR3 length: 13; J gene: TRBJ1-2; D gene: -; CDR3 protein: CASSLEGFNGYTF; CDR3 DNA: TGCGCCAGCAGCTTGGAGGGCTTCAATGGCTACACCTTC
clone size: many; V gene: TRBV20-1; CDR3 length: 17; J gene: TRBJ2-5; D gene: TRBD2; CDR3 protein: CSPESGLAGGHQETQYF; CDR3 DNA: TGCAGTCCGGAATCGGGACTAGCGGGGGGGCACCAAGAGACCCAGTACTTC
clone size: many; V gene: TRBV4-2; CDR3 length: 15; J gene: TRBJ2-5; D gene: -; CDR3 protein: CASSQEGRFVETQYF; CDR3 DNA: TGTGCCAGCAGCCAAGAGGGACGATTTGTAGAGACCCAGTACTTC
clone size: -; V gene: TRBV7-2; CDR3 length: 16; J gene: TRBJ2-3; D gene: TRBD2; CDR3 protein: CASSRRLAGGIDTQYF; CDR3 DNA: TGTGCCAGCAGCCGGCGACTAGCGGGAGGGATAGATACGCAGTATTTT
clone size: many; V gene: TRBV5-1; CDR3 length: 15; J gene: TRBJ2-1; D gene: TRBD1; CDR3 protein: CASSAPTGGRNEQFF; CDR3 DNA: TGCGCCAGCAGCGCCCCCACAGGGGGCCGGAATGAGCAGTTCTTC